The 26 T cell receptor beta chains below were found in one sample sequenced in a study of blood T cell repertoires in COVID-19. Profiled with immunoSEQ multiplex PCR; TCRdb holds only in-frame clones, not every one. The sample has about 100,000 clones; roughly 78% are singletons. The specimen was peripheral blood. Receptors originate from a woman of 80 years or more with active or convalescent COVID-19.

V usage is TRBV19 and J usage is TRBJ2-5; the match to TRBD1 covers 7 bases. The J segment lost 5 bases and the V segment lost 4 bases, leaving 10 bases of the junction unmatched. This CDR3 contains 15 residues. Germline lookup yields CDR1 LNHDA and CDR2 SQIVND (reference sequence). The CDR3 is CASSRGQRSGETQYF. The CDR3 DNA is TGTGCCAGTAGTAGGGGACAGAGGAGTGGGGAGACCCAGTACTTC.

The chain uses TRBV4-1 and TRBJ2-7; 9 nucleotides match TRBD2. This CDR3 comprises 16 residues. In germline, CDR1 is MGHRA, CDR2 YSYEKL. V lost 4 bases, J lost 4 bases, and 11 bases stayed unmatched. DNA for the CDR3: TGCGCCAGCAGCCCCAAAGCGGGAGGAAGCTCGTACGAGCAGTACTTC. It codes for CASSPKAGGSSYEQYF.

The chain has TRBV2 and TRBJ2-5; 7 positions agree with TRBD1. V lost 11 bases to trimming and J lost 5 bases; unmatched junction nucleotides: 5. Germline assignment: CDR1 SNHLY and CDR2 FYNNEI. The CDR3 is made up of 11 amino acids. CDR3 coding DNA: TGTGCCGGCCAGGGGGACGAGACCCAGTACTTC. Residues: CAGQGDETQYF.

The rearrangement joins TRBV5-5 to TRBJ2-7, with a possible D match to TRBD1 (6 bases). CDR3 length equals 14 residues. The germline V gene encodes CDR1 SGHKS and CDR2 YYEKEE (reference sequence). Between the trimmed V and J ends, which lost 4 bases and 0 bases, there was a span of 11 bases. CDR3 DNA: TGTGCCAGCAGCCCAAGACAGGCCTCCTACGAGCAGTACTTC. Protein product: CASSPRQASYEQYF.

This clone appeared a single time. The gene calls are TRBV6-6 and TRBJ2-1; 9 nucleotides line up with TRBD2. The CDR3 consists of 14 residues. Germline V gene sequence: CDR1 MNHNY, CDR2 SVGAGI (reference sequence). Trimming cost V 5 bases and J 7 bases; bases outside gene matches: 6. Written as DNA, the CDR3 is TGTGCCAGCAGTCGAGGCGGGAGGGAAAATGAGCAGTTCTTC. Translation: CASSRGGRENEQFF.

This chain joins TRBV29-1 and TRBJ2-7; TRBD2 aligns across 11 bases. The CDR3 is made up of 15 amino acids. CDR1 and CDR2 from the germline V gene are SQVTM and ANQGSEA. The J segment lost 0 bases and the V segment lost 6 bases, leaving 7 bases of the junction unmatched. In nucleotides, the CDR3 is TGCAGCGTCAAAGGGACTAGCGGTAGCTCCTACGAGCAGTACTTC. Its translation is CSVKGTSGSSYEQYF.

This clone is a singleton in its sample. The rearrangement joins TRBV28 to TRBJ1-2; possibly TRBD1 for D (5 bases). V lost 4 bases, J lost 8 bases, and 14 bases lay in between. Looked up from germline, CDR1 is MDHEN and CDR2 is SYDVKM. The CDR3 extends over 13 amino acids. The CDR3 reads CASSWGDQTGYTF. DNA of the CDR3: TGTGCCAGCAGTTGGGGGGACCAAACCGGCTACACCTTC.

CDR3 sequence (DNA): TGTGCCAGCAGCGTAGCCGCCATGGGGCAGATCGAGACCCAGTACTTC. Translation gives CASSVAAMGQIETQYF. The rearrangement uses TRBV9 and TRBJ2-5; D perhaps matches TRBD1 (5 bases). The V end lost 0 bases, the J end lost 5 bases, and 17 bases lay between the germline ends. The CDR3 loop spans 16 amino acids. Germline loops: CDR1 SGDLS, CDR2 YYNGEE.

V gene TRBV6-4 combines with J gene TRBJ2-2; possible D gene TRBD2, 5 bases. There are 13 residues in the CDR3. V gave up 2 bases and J gave up 7 bases, with 8 bases separating them. The germline V gene has CDR1 MRHNA and CDR2 SNTAGT. CDR3 protein: CASSDIEGGELFF. CDR3 coding DNA: TGTGCCAGCAGTGACATTGAGGGCGGGGAGCTGTTTTTT.

This chain's CDR3 is CASSLQMGLGTEYQETQYF. The CDR3 DNA is TGTGCCAGCAGCTTACAAATGGGCCTCGGGACAGAGTACCAAGAGACCCAGTACTTC. The chain is built from TRBV7-9 and TRBJ2-5, with 7 bases identical to TRBD1. The germline gives CDR1 SEHNR, CDR2 FQNEAQ (reference sequence). V lost 2 bases to trimming and J lost 0 bases; unmatched junction nucleotides: 15. This CDR3 is built from 19 residues.

The rearrangement links TRBV9 to TRBJ2-7, with 8 positions matching TRBD1. CDR3 length equals 14 residues. CDR1 is SGDLS and CDR2 is YYNGEE in the germline V gene. V trimming: 3 bases; J trimming: 6 bases; junction bases outside the gene matches: 8. The CDR3 here is CASSATGDTGEQYF. CDR3 DNA: TGTGCCAGCAGCGCGACAGGGGACACAGGCGAGCAGTACTTC.

This chain joins TRBV4-1 and TRBJ1-1, with 8 positions matching TRBD1. V lost 1 base, J lost 6 bases, and 7 bases stayed unmatched. Germline CDR1 and CDR2: MGHRA and YSYEKL. The length of the CDR3 is 15 residues. CDR3 in amino acids: CASSQVDREVPEAFF. The CDR3 nucleotides read TGCGCCAGCAGCCAAGTGGACAGGGAAGTCCCTGAAGCTTTCTTT.

The V and J genes are TRBV29-1 and TRBJ2-2, with D possibly matching TRBD1 (5 bases). The CDR3 length is 13 residues. The V and J ends lost 4 bases and 0 bases respectively, with 6 bases between them. Germline lookup yields CDR1 SQVTM and CDR2 ANQGSEA. The CDR3 is CSVGQTNTGELFF. The CDR3 DNA is TGCAGCGTTGGACAGACGAACACCGGGGAGCTGTTTTTT.

The rearrangement uses TRBV29-1 and TRBJ2-7; the D gene is possibly TRBD1 (5 bases). The germline V and J ends were trimmed by 5 bases and 3 bases, with 17 bases remaining between them. Per germline, CDR1 SQVTM and CDR2 ANQGSEA. CDR3 length: 14 amino acids. CDR3 sequence reads: CSVQVSGFSYEQYF. CDR3 DNA sequence: TGCAGCGTTCAGGTCTCAGGGTTCAGCTACGAGCAGTACTTC.

The rearrangement uses TRBV7-8 and TRBJ1-1, with no clear D. The V end lost 2 bases, the J end lost 1 base, and 11 bases lay between the germline ends. Germline V gene sequence: CDR1 SGHVS, CDR2 FQNEAQ. The CDR3 runs 15 residues. The CDR3 DNA follows: TGTGCCAGCAGCTTAAGCGGTATTGGGAACACTGAAGCTTTCTTT. This encodes CASSLSGIGNTEAFF.

J is TRBJ2-1 and V is TRBV19; 8 nucleotides agree with TRBD2. Germline V gene lookup returns CDR1 LNHDA and CDR2 SQIVND (reference sequence). The junction had 7 bases not matched to a gene; V was cut back by 5 bases and J by 4 bases. The CDR3 length is 15 residues. CDR3 in amino acids: CASSLSGIWYNEQFF. The CDR3 nucleotides read TGTGCCAGTAGTCTTAGCGGGATATGGTACAATGAGCAGTTCTTC. Full variable domain (rest looked up from reference TRBV19 and TRBJ2-1): DGGITQSPKYLFRKEGQNVTLSCEQNLNHDAMYWYRQDPGQGLRLIYYSQIVNDFQKGDIAEGYSVSREKKESFPLTVTSAQKNPTAFYLCASSLSGIWYNEQFFGPGTRLTVL.

The V call is TRBV15, the J call TRBJ1-5; possible D gene TRBD1, 6 bases. Trimming took off 5 bases at V and 0 bases at J, with 14 bases between the two ends. There are 16 residues in the CDR3. Germline V gene data show CDR1 as LNHNV and CDR2 as YYDKDF (reference sequence). The CDR3 bases are TGTGCCACCAGCCCGGGGACATCGCTTAGCAATCAGCCCCAGCATTTT. Protein product: CATSPGTSLSNQPQHF.

This chain joins TRBV5-4 and TRBJ2-3; 7 bases align to TRBD1. This CDR3 has 14 residues. V dropped 6 bases and J dropped 4; count of bases not matched to a gene: 8. Germline CDR1 and CDR2: SGHNT and YYREEE (reference sequence). The chain's CDR3 is CASNSQGSADTQYF. The CDR3 nucleotides are TGTGCCAGCAACTCACAGGGGAGCGCAGATACGCAGTATTTT. The full variable domain, with the rest looked up from reference TRBV5-4 and TRBJ2-3, is ETGVTQSPTHLIKTRGQQVTLRCSSQSGHNTVSWYQQALGQGPQFIFQYYREEENGRGNFPPRFSGLQFPNYSSELNVNALELDDSALYLCASNSQGSADTQYFGPGTRLTVL.

The chain joins TRBV5-6 to TRBJ2-4; 8 positions match TRBD2. The CDR3 spans 15 residues. V lost 6 bases to trimming and J lost 6 bases; unmatched junction nucleotides: 11. The V gene's germline CDR1 is SGHDT and CDR2 YYEEEE. The CDR3 loop reads CASTSYGSGVNIQYF. The DNA of the CDR3 is TGTGCCAGCACCTCTTACGGTAGCGGGGTAAACATTCAGTACTTC.

V and J are TRBV27 and TRBJ1-1, with D possibly matching TRBD1 (6 bases). The CDR3 length is 13 residues. Germline V CDR1 and CDR2: MNHEY, SMNVEV (reference sequence). Trimming pared 10 bases from V and 5 bases from J, leaving 17 bases between. DNA for the CDR3: TGTGCCACCGCGGTTCAGGGGTGGACTGAAGCTTTCTTT. This encodes CATAVQGWTEAFF.

The sample holds one count of this clone. The chain couples TRBV7-2 to TRBJ1-3; 10 nucleotides agree with TRBD1. There are 18 residues in the CDR3. CDR1 and CDR2 from the germline V gene are SGHTA and FQGNSA. The J segment lost 0 bases and the V segment lost 6 bases, leaving 11 bases of the junction unmatched. In nucleotides, the CDR3 is TGTGCCAGCAGTTCCGGGACAGGGGACCTGAGCTCTGGAAACACCATATATTTT. This codes for CASSSGTGDLSSGNTIYF.

The chain carries TRBV2 and TRBJ2-7; a weak D match, TRBD2 (6 bases). V lost 6 bases and J lost 6, with 12 bases in between. Germline loops: CDR1 SNHLY, CDR2 FYNNEI. The CDR3 contains 12 residues. The CDR3, as DNA: TGTGCCAGCAGGTACGGGAGTTTCGAGCAGTACTTC. Translation gives CASRYGSFEQYF.

This clone was picked up one time. The sample carries other DNA sequences with the same CDR3. This CDR3 is CASSLSSGYNEQFF. CDR3 in DNA: TGCGCCAGCAGTCTGTCTAGCGGGTACAATGAGCAGTTCTTC. V and J are TRBV5-1 and TRBJ2-1, with 8 bases that match TRBD2. The germline gives CDR1 SGHRS, CDR2 YFSETQ. Trimming took 5 bases from V and 4 from J; bases not matched to a gene: 5. CDR3 length: 14 residues.

This chain connects TRBV5-1 to TRBJ2-7; D is possibly TRBD1 (5 bases). This CDR3 region has 21 residues. Per the germline V gene, CDR1 is SGHRS and CDR2 is YFSETQ. The V and J ends lost 0 bases and 1 base respectively, with 29 bases between them. CDR3 loop: CASSLAPQPSAGWKYSYEQYF. DNA of the CDR3: TGCGCCAGCAGCTTGGCCCCCCAACCAAGTGCAGGGTGGAAATATTCCTACGAGCAGTACTTC.

The chain carries TRBV5-3 and TRBJ2-5; 12 nucleotides agree with TRBD2. TRBV5-3 is filed as an ORF, its function uncertain. J lost 2 bases, V lost 4 bases, and 9 bases had no gene match. CDR3 length: 17 amino acids. CDR3 sequence: CARSPRTSGEIQETQYF. In DNA form, the CDR3 reads TGTGCCAGAAGCCCGCGGACTAGCGGGGAGATACAAGAGACCCAGTACTTC.

As DNA, the CDR3 is TGCGCCAGCAGCCCTTCGGACATCTACGAGCAGTACTTC. Protein: CASSPSDIYEQYF. The chain couples TRBV5-1 to TRBJ2-7; D is possibly TRBD1 (5 bases). Germline loops: CDR1 SGHRS, CDR2 YFSETQ. The V and J ends lost 4 bases and 3 bases respectively, with 11 bases between them. The CDR3 spans 13 residues.